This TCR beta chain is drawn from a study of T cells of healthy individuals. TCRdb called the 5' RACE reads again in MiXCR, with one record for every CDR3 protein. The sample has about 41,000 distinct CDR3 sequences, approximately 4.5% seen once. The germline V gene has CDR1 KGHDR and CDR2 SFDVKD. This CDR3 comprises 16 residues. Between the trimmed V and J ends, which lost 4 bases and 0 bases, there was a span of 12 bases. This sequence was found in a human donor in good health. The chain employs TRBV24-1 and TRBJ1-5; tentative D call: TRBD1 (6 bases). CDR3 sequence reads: CATSDPTGHSNQPQHF. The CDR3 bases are TGTGCCACCAGTGACCCCACAGGGCATAGCAATCAGCCCCAGCATTTT.